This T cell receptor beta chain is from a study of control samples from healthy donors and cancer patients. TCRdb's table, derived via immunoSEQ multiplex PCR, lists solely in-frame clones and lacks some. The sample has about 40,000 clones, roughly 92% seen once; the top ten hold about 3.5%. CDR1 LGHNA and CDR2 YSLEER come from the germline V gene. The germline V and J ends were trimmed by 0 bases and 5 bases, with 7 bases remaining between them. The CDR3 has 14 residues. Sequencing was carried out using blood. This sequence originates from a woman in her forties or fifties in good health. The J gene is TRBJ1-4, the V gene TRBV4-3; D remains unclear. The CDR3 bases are TGCGCCAGCAGCCAAGATCGAGTGAATGAAAAACTGTTTTTT. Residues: CASSQDRVNEKLFF.